This TCR beta chain derives from a study of shared clonotypes between healthy human individuals (dated by TCRdb to between 2020 and 2021). Broadly, across the study: A couple of women and a few men aged 18 to 49 years were included in the cohort. For each donor, CD4 naive and CD4 memory were each given three plates, CD8 naive was given two plates, and CD8 memory was given one plate. The study deeply sequenced blood TCR repertoires of five healthy adults to estimate repertoire size and the extent of clonotype sharing between individuals. To increase sequencing depth and limit assay-specific biases, TCR repertoire library preparation and sequencing were carried out by different laboratories using diverse techniques. Each donor's leukapheresis produced roughly between roughly 0.9 and 9 billion PBMCs. What the research found in general, with its limitations: The genetic and exposure-history diversity represented was limited by the small number of donors. Clonotypes shared by all four sorted-subset donors showed higher generation probabilities than non-shared clonotypes. Larger estimated clonotype richness was generally found for naive subsets than for memory subsets. Based on pairwise subsampling, the degree of clonotype sharing among donors was expected to be affected by sequencing depth. Rarefaction of sorted-subset datasets indicated incomplete sequencing despite the large sequencing depth. Sampling was restricted to blood, and TCR repertoires in tissue are likely to differ from TCR repertoires in blood. When a few donors were compared, the shared fraction of clonotypes was roughly 5% for naive CD4, more than 3% for naive CD8, 2.3% for memory CD4, and roughly 0.4% for memory CD8.

The donors were healthy, HIV-negative adults with no recently reported acute infections or vaccinations. Every donor was a Caucasian adult living in Nashville, Tennessee, USA. CD4+ T cells were enriched through magnetic negative selection, after which naive cells were positively selected on CD45RA and the remaining negative fraction served as the memory subset. After blood collection by leukapheresis, PBMCs were isolated using Ficoll-Histopaque density gradient centrifugation and then cryopreserved in the vapor phase of liquid nitrogen. Analytical flow cytometry was used to check the purity and quantity of each magnetically sorted T cell population. Genomic DNA was isolated from each sorted fraction and quantified by UV absorbance on a Nanodrop 2000c. Details on this clone: Its binding antigen is unknown. No much larger clone is present one base from it, and per-base qualities are unavailable.

Using the deep immunoSEQ assay, TCR CDR3 regions were amplified from genomic DNA by multiplex PCR. Extracted genomic DNA from each cell subset was spread evenly across all wells of several immunoSEQ 96-well plates, with each plate serving as a replicate. For sorted subsets, roughly 200 ng of genomic DNA, equivalent to around 29,000 T cell genomes, went into each replicate PCR. Purified libraries were quantified with a Qubit 3.0 fluorometer, sized on a Bioanalyzer 2100, and re-quantified with the KAPA Library Quantification kit. Each immunoSEQ 96-well plate was sequenced on its own single-read 150-cycle Illumina NextSeq 550 flow cell. The authors processed their data as follows. Because only junctional sequences without quality scores were contained in the immunoSEQ output, filtering matching that applied to full-length reads could not be performed. Sequences were annotated with PyIR, a Python wrapper for IgBLAST v1.9, and V/J genes and CDR3 were assigned using IMGT germline references. Reads with weak V/J assignments (E-value above 1e-6), missing CDR3, stop codons, out-of-frame junctions, or ambiguous translated residues were removed. V3J clonotypes were defined as sequences sharing an identical inferred V gene, J gene, and CDR3 amino acid sequence. To compute the percentage overlap between repertoires, the number of shared unique clonotypes was divided by the size of the smaller repertoire. Repertoire richness was assessed with RTK rarefaction, the Chao1 estimator, and Recon v2.1 estimates of unobserved clonotypes. Generation probabilities for all TCRbeta clonotypes obtained by the gDNA method from a handful of donors were computed using OLGA. Drawn from immuneACCESS, this table holds only the in-frame rearrangements with V and J called that TCRdb kept. Clones are partly lost; checked studies trace under half to an unresolved V gene and leave the rest unexplained. The DNA gave D and trimming, while V, J and clone size come from that table. Across this sample there are over a million clones, with roughly 74% seen only once. Clones ranked in the top ten supply more than 0.55% of the sample.

Via the germline V gene, CDR1 is MNHEY and CDR2 SVGAGI. There are 13 amino acids in the CDR3, from cysteine to phenylalanine inclusive. Here the CDR3 DNA is all that survives: 39 bases in frame from base 1. V is pared back by 6 bases and J by 4 bases, with 12 bases lying between the germline termini. This chain joins TRBV6-5 to TRBJ1-1; TRBD1 might be the D gene, on 6 matching bases. The sequence derives from a man in his late teens or twenties in good health. Some clones in this sample may be carry-over from other donors' samples. The sequencing sample was made of memory CD4+ T cells from PBMCs. In light of the paper, this sample's cell subset or site label describes: CD45RA-negative fraction. The CDR3 reads CASRLGQFTEAFF. In nucleotide form, the sequence is TGTGCCAGCAGACTCGGACAGTTCACTGAAGCTTTCTTT.